This passage covers 9 T cell receptor beta chains from one sample sequenced in a study of beta chain features in type 1 diabetes (dated by TCRdb to 2016 to 2019). The library relied on the immunoSEQ multiplex PCR assay. The High Capacity cDNA Reverse Transcription Kit was used to reverse transcribe all of the isolated RNA, meaning that expressed TCRB transcripts were what got sequenced. Entries here come from immuneACCESS through TCRdb and include only in-frame sequences with V and J called. Some clones fail to appear in such tables; in the studies checked, an unresolved V gene covers under half of the shortfall, and the cause of the remainder is unknown. This sample has 860,000 or so clones in its table, and 17% of those were observed once. The top ten hold 0.02% to 0.03% of the sample. Sequenced sample: naive CD4+ T cells from blood. The sample's cell subset or site label, decoded: true naive CD4+ T cells. The origin of the receptors is a woman in her late teens or twenties in good health.

This chain links TRBV13 with TRBJ2-1; D is unresolved. This CDR3 is built from 11 residues. V lost 1 base and J lost 9, with 4 bases in between. Per germline, CDR1 PRHDT and CDR2 FYEKMQ (reference sequence). Here the CDR3 DNA reads TGTGCCAGCAGCTTAGTTGGTGAGCAGTTCTTC. This gives the protein CASSLVGEQFF.

The rearrangement links TRBV5-6 to TRBJ2-1; 9 bases align to TRBD2. V shed 1 base and J 12 bases; nucleotides not matched to a gene: 17. The CDR3 runs to 17 residues. The germline gives CDR1 SGHDT, CDR2 YYEEEE. The CDR3 spells CASSLSLAGVPTAVQFF. CDR3 nucleotide sequence: TGTGCCAGCAGCTTGTCCTTAGCGGGAGTACCCACGGCAGTGCAGTTCTTC.

This chain connects TRBV27 to TRBJ2-7, with 11 positions matching TRBD1. Germline V gene data show CDR1 as MNHEY and CDR2 as SMNVEV (reference sequence). The CDR3 consists of 15 residues. The V and J ends lost 4 bases and 6 bases, in that order; junction bases with no gene match: 8. The CDR3, as DNA: TGTGCCAGCAGTTCTCCGGGACAGGGGGGACGCGAGCAGTACTTC. Amino acids: CASSSPGQGGREQYF.

Only a few counts were recorded for this clone. V is TRBV7-9 and J is TRBJ2-1, with D tentatively TRBD1 or TRBD2 (5 bases each). V lost 2 bases and J lost 6, with 20 bases in between. The CDR3 contains 17 residues. Germline CDR1 is SEHNR and CDR2 is FQNEAQ (reference sequence). The CDR3 bases are TGTGCCAGCAGCTTAAGGTTGAGGGGATGGGCATCCAATGAGCAGTTCTTC. Translating it yields CASSLRLRGWASNEQFF.

The chain joins TRBV15 to TRBJ1-2, with 11 bases aligning to TRBD1. The CDR3 runs to 14 residues. CDR1 and CDR2 from the germline V gene are LNHNV and YYDKDF (reference sequence). The ends lost 1 base at V and 8 bases at J; junction bases unmatched: 3. The CDR3 spells CATSRGGTGGGYTF. The CDR3 region has the DNA TGTGCCACCAGCAGAGGTGGGACAGGGGGAGGCTACACCTTC. Based on the CDR3 plus reference TRBV15 and TRBJ1-2, the full variable domain is DAMVIQNPRYQVTQFGKPVTLSCSQTLNHNVMYWYQQKSSQAPKLLFHYYDKDFNNEADTPDNFQSRRPNTSFCFLDIRSPGLGDTAMYLCATSRGGTGGGYTFGSGTRLTVV.

The chain recombines TRBV5-1 with TRBJ2-2, with 7 bases that match TRBD1. The CDR3 has 16 residues. Per germline, CDR1 SGHRS and CDR2 YFSETQ. The trim removed 2 bases at V and 0 bases at J, leaving 4 bases unmatched. The CDR3 region is CASSFLGQTNTGELFF. The CDR3 DNA follows: TGCGCCAGCAGCTTCCTGGGACAGACGAACACCGGGGAGCTGTTTTTT. Supplemented by reference TRBV5-1 and TRBJ2-2, the full variable domain reads KAGVTQTPRYLIKTRGQQVTLSCSPISGHRSVSWYQQTPGQGLQFLFEYFSETQRNKGNFPGRFSGRQFSNSRSEMNVSTLELGDSALYLCASSFLGQTNTGELFFGEGSRLTVL.

This chain connects TRBV5-1 to TRBJ2-3, with no clear D. V lost 6 bases and J 2 bases, leaving 10 bases between the germline ends. Looked up from germline, CDR1 is SGHRS and CDR2 is YFSETQ. This CDR3 spans 13 amino acids. Here the CDR3 DNA reads TGCGCCAGCAAATCGGATAACACAGATACGCAGTATTTT. This codes for CASKSDNTDTQYF. The entire variable domain, with the rest obtained from reference TRBV5-1 and TRBJ2-3, is as follows: KAGVTQTPRYLIKTRGQQVTLSCSPISGHRSVSWYQQTPGQGLQFLFEYFSETQRNKGNFPGRFSGRQFSNSRSEMNVSTLELGDSALYLCASKSDNTDTQYFGPGTRLTVL.

The chain combines TRBV7-2 with TRBJ2-1; 8 bases fit TRBD2. V shed 2 bases and J 9 bases; nucleotides not matched to a gene: 9. This CDR3 is built from 15 residues. Germline V CDR1 and CDR2: SGHTA, FQGNSA. CDR3 sequence (DNA): TGTGCCAGCAGCTTACAAGCGGGAGTGGGGTTTGAGCAGTTCTTC. Translated: CASSLQAGVGFEQFF.

This clone was counted a few times. The gene calls are TRBV4-2 and TRBJ1-5, with 11 bases fitting TRBD1. The CDR3 is 17 amino acids. Germline trimming cut 3 bases from V and 1 base from J; bases unmatched to any gene: 5. Germline V lookup: CDR1 LGHNA, CDR2 YNFKEQ. This CDR3 is CASSQGDRGNSNQPQHF. In nucleotides, the CDR3 is TGTGCCAGCAGCCAGGGGGACAGGGGGAACAGCAATCAGCCCCAGCATTTT.